The clone carrying this TCR beta chain was recorded many times. The antigen is undetermined. Germline V gives CDR1 SEHNR, CDR2 FQNEAQ (reference sequence). The CDR3 runs 16 residues. J gave up 2 bases and V 5 bases, and 11 bases lay outside the gene matches. This sample is drawn from a study of T cells in Graves' hyperthyroidism and ophthalmopathy. Findings of the study overall: It was a median approximately 6 months before onset that the model predicted ophthalmopathy.

Exclusions: uncontrolled infection, other autoimmune disease, pregnancy, lactation. The source material, RNA transcripts, was used to amplify TCR beta CDR3 regions. Researchers ran a first-round RT-PCR on the TCR CDR3 using the HTBI primer set. Using its own MiXCR run on the multiplex PCR reads, TCRdb lists one record per CDR3 protein. The sample includes about 620,000 distinct CDR3 sequences, 15% to 20% of them seen just once. The J gene is TRBJ2-7, the V gene TRBV7-9; 8 bases are shared with TRBD1. Sequenced sample: blood. This TCR derives from a woman aged 30 to 39 with Graves' hyperthyroidism. For the CDR3, the DNA is TGTGCCAGCAGCCAAGGGACAGGAGAAATTACCTACGAGCAGTACTTC. Its protein is CASSQGTGEITYEQYF.